The T cell receptor beta chain described here comes from a study of T cells after posttransplantation cyclophosphamide. J gave up 7 bases and V 6 bases, and 11 bases lay outside the gene matches. Germline CDR1 reads MNHEY; CDR2 reads SMNVEV (reference sequence). The CDR3 spans 14 residues. Findings and caveats of the study: TRB clonality was highly associated with recipient CMV seropositivity and reactivation.

Treatment was busulfan-fludarabine conditioning, a marrow graft, and cyclophosphamide on days +3 and +4. Data came from immunoSEQ multiplex PCR; TCRdb stores just in-frame clones and leaves some out. The table lists about 43,000 clones, roughly 91% of them singletons. As concerns this clone: The antigen is unknown.

This specimen was PBMCs, taken about 64 days after allogeneic stem cell transplant with posttransplant cyclophosphamide. The origin of this receptor is a male patient between 60 and 69 years old who received an allogeneic stem cell transplant from a related donor and was CMV-positive. Part of the T cell pool may stem from the graft donor. The V and J genes are TRBV27 and TRBJ2-7; TRBD2 matches at 8 bases. The CDR3 coding sequence is TGTGCCAGCAGCCCGGGGGGGCTCCTGGGGGAGCAGTACTTC. Translated: CASSPGGLLGEQYF.